A selection of T cell receptor beta chains follows, all from one sample in a study of shared clonotypes between healthy human individuals. Profiling relied on immunoSEQ multiplex PCR, and the TCRdb table lists in-frame clones only, not all of them. Of a few million clones in the sample, over 85% are singletons; the top ten hold around 0.14%. The specimen sequenced was naive CD4+ T cells sorted from blood. The receptors were gathered from a man younger than 30 in good health. The CDR3 runs from the conserved cysteine through the conserved F or W. Each record gives: clone size, J gene, D gene, V gene, CDR3 protein, CDR3 DNA. The D gene is left open where the match is weak. Size values are once, few and many counts, or a class for expanded clones, and some rows have none.

>NA|TRBJ2-7|TRBD1|TRBV7-8
CASSLAGTGGNEQYF
TGTGCCAGCAGCTTAGCTGGGACAGGGGGCAACGAGCAGTACTTC
>once|TRBJ2-7|TRBD2|TRBV4-1
CASSQVFQAGAYEQYF
TGCGCCAGCAGCCAAGTTTTCCAGGCGGGGGCCTACGAGCAGTACTTC
>NA|TRBJ1-5|NA|TRBV6-5
CASTLGAGLGQPQHF
TGTGCCAGCACCCTTGGGGCCGGTCTTGGGCAGCCCCAGCATTTT
>NA|TRBJ2-6|NA|TRBV5-1
CASRTESSGANVLTF
TGCGCCAGCAGGACGGAAAGCTCTGGGGCCAACGTCCTGACTTTC
>NA|TRBJ1-2|TRBD1|TRBV28
CASRIPGQGSYGYTF
TGTGCCAGCAGAATCCCGGGACAGGGATCCTATGGCTACACCTTC
>once|TRBJ2-3|TRBD1|TRBV9
CASSYRDRARLTDTQYF
TGTGCCAGCAGCTATCGGGACAGGGCAAGGTTGACAGATACGCAGTATTTT
>NA|TRBJ2-5|TRBD2|TRBV2
CASQKYLAEETQYF
TGTGCCAGCCAGAAGTACCTAGCGGAAGAGACCCAGTACTTC
>NA|TRBJ2-7|NA|TRBV9
CASSVSLTSNEQYF
TGTGCCAGCAGCGTTTCACTTACTAGCAATGAGCAGTACTTC
>NA|TRBJ1-4|NA|TRBV27
CASSQGGVKKLFF
TGTGCCAGCAGCCAGGGCGGGGTGAAAAAACTGTTTTTT
>NA|TRBJ2-7|NA|TRBV11-2
CASSLVLDRAYEQYF
TGTGCCAGCAGCTTAGTACTAGACAGAGCCTACGAGCAGTACTTC
>once|TRBJ2-3|NA|TRBV1
CTSSQVRNGNTDTQYF
TGCACCAGCAGCCAAGTTCGGAATGGCAACACAGATACGCAGTATTTT
>NA|TRBJ2-3|TRBD2|TRBV7-3
CASSYQSGADTQYF
TGTGCCAGCAGCTACCAGAGCGGGGCAGATACGCAGTATTTT
>NA|TRBJ2-6|NA|TRBV11-2
CASSLTQTAGANVLTF
TGTGCCAGCAGCTTAACTCAAACAGCGGGGGCCAACGTCCTGACTTTC
>NA|TRBJ2-1|TRBD1|TRBV5-8
CASSLVRTGWNKNEQFF
TGTGCCAGCAGCCTGGTCAGGACAGGGTGGAATAAGAATGAGCAGTTCTTC
>NA|TRBJ2-6|NA|TRBV5-1
CASSLSRGSGANVLTF
TGCGCCAGCAGCTTGTCCAGGGGCTCTGGGGCCAACGTCCTGACTTTC
>NA|TRBJ2-7|TRBD2|TRBV10-3
CAISPGLATYEQYF
TGTGCCATCAGCCCCGGACTAGCCACCTACGAGCAGTACTTC
>NA|TRBJ1-1|TRBD1|TRBV5-1
CASSSWTGPNTEAFF
TGCGCCAGCAGCTCCTGGACAGGGCCGAACACTGAAGCTTTCTTT
>NA|TRBJ1-5|TRBD1|TRBV19
CASSPTGTNQPQHF
TGTGCCAGTAGCCCGACAGGGACCAATCAGCCCCAGCATTTT
>NA|TRBJ2-3|TRBD2|TRBV6-1
CASRFERGNTDTQYF
TGTGCCAGCAGATTCGAGCGGGGGAACACAGATACGCAGTATTTT
>NA|TRBJ2-3|NA|TRBV28
CASSLTSSGHTDTQYF
TGTGCCAGCAGTCTGACCTCGTCGGGACACACAGATACGCAGTATTTT
>NA|TRBJ1-6|NA|TRBV19
CASSTGSPSPLHF
TGTGCCAGTAGTACAGGGTCTCCTTCACCCCTCCACTTT
>NA|TRBJ2-6|NA|TRBV19
CASSMFQGLYSGANVLTF
TGTGCCAGTAGTATGTTTCAGGGGCTCTACTCTGGGGCCAACGTCCTGACTTTC
>NA|TRBJ2-3|NA|TRBV19
CASSIAIPIAGLSTDTQYF
TGTGCCAGTAGTATAGCTATCCCGATCGCGGGGCTATCCACAGATACGCAGTATTTT
>NA|TRBJ1-6|NA|TRBV19
CASSYQGLNSPLHF
TGTGCCAGTAGTTATCAGGGGCTCAATTCACCCCTCCACTTT
>NA|TRBJ2-1|NA|TRBV5-8
CASSLVTGKSSYNEQFF
TGTGCCAGCAGCTTGGTTACGGGGAAAAGCTCCTACAATGAGCAGTTCTTC
>NA|TRBJ1-1|NA|TRBV30
CAWSRSRGLYTEAFF
TGTGCCTGGAGTCGATCCAGGGGTCTTTACACTGAAGCTTTCTTT
>NA|TRBJ2-6|NA|TRBV5-4
CASSWFDFSGANVLTF
TGTGCCAGCAGCTGGTTTGATTTTTCTGGGGCCAACGTCCTGACTTTC
>NA|TRBJ2-1|TRBD1|TRBV5-1
CASSLRTGHEQFF
TGCGCCAGCAGCCTACGGACAGGGCATGAGCAGTTCTTC
>few|TRBJ1-1|TRBD1|TRBV4-1
CASSQQTGSTEAFF
TGCGCCAGCAGCCAGCAGACAGGGAGCACTGAAGCTTTCTTT
>NA|TRBJ2-5|TRBD2|TRBV5-1
CASRLAVQETQYF
TGCGCCAGCAGGCTAGCGGTCCAAGAGACCCAGTACTTC
>NA|TRBJ2-3|TRBD2|TRBV6-4
CASVAGGDTDTQYF
TGTGCCAGCGTAGCGGGAGGGGACACAGATACGCAGTATTTT
>once|TRBJ2-7|TRBD2|TRBV6-1
CASIQREWYEQYF
TGTGCCAGCATCCAGCGGGAATGGTACGAGCAGTACTTC
>NA|TRBJ2-3|NA|TRBV28
CASSFSEGLGTFTDTQYF
TGTGCCAGCAGTTTTTCCGAGGGATTGGGAACTTTCACAGATACGCAGTATTTT
>NA|TRBJ1-1|NA|TRBV5-6
CASSLQVLVNTEAFF
TGTGCCAGCAGTCTTCAGGTCCTGGTGAACACTGAAGCTTTCTTT
>NA|TRBJ1-2|NA|TRBV10-3
CAISSTANYGYTF
TGTGCCATCAGTTCCACAGCTAACTATGGCTACACCTTC
>NA|TRBJ2-5|NA|TRBV30
CAWSGGRGETQYF
TGTGCCTGGAGTGGAGGCAGGGGAGAGACCCAGTACTTC
>NA|TRBJ2-1|TRBD2|TRBV19
CASSISQRETHEQFF
TGTGCCAGTAGTATAAGTCAGCGGGAAACCCATGAGCAGTTCTTC
>few|TRBJ1-1|NA|TRBV9
CASSVGMNTEAFF
TGTGCCAGCAGCGTAGGCATGAACACTGAAGCTTTCTTT
>NA|TRBJ1-1|NA|TRBV2
CASREVLVNTEAFF
TGTGCCAGCAGGGAGGTACTAGTGAACACTGAAGCTTTCTTT
>NA|TRBJ2-7|NA|TRBV5-4
CASSSPRDGPREQYF
TGTGCCAGCAGCTCACCCCGGGACGGGCCTCGAGAGCAGTACTTC
>NA|TRBJ2-5|NA|TRBV28
CASSSGAGETQYF
TGTGCCAGCAGTTCCGGGGCGGGAGAGACCCAGTACTTC
>NA|TRBJ1-4|NA|TRBV27
CASSLFRTTNEKLFF
TGTGCCAGCAGTTTATTCCGGACAACTAATGAAAAACTGTTTTTT
>NA|TRBJ1-3|NA|TRBV7-2
CASSLGQLGNTIYF
TGTGCCAGCAGCTTAGGACAGCTTGGAAACACCATATATTTT
>NA|TRBJ2-3|NA|TRBV13
CASSLDSPMADTQYF
TGTGCCAGCAGCTTAGACAGTCCCATGGCAGATACGCAGTATTTT
>NA|TRBJ2-1|NA|TRBV5-6
CASSLTRVWEQFF
TGTGCCAGCAGCCTCACCCGGGTCTGGGAGCAGTTCTTC